This TCR beta chain emerged from a study of spatial heterogeneity in lung cancer. Each TCR cDNA molecule bore a unique molecular identifier. TCRdb re-called the 5' RACE reads through MiXCR, storing one row per CDR3 protein. The table includes some 55,000 distinct CDR3 sequences, roughly 6.6% detected once. This clonotype was observed many times. Per the germline V gene, CDR1 is DFQATT and CDR2 is SNEGSKA (reference sequence). Trimming left V 0 bases short and J 3 bases short, with 12 bases between. The CDR3 spans 14 residues. Time point defined: sample taken at primary tumor resection. This TCR came from a female donor with early-stage non-small cell lung cancer. The rearrangement joins TRBV20-1 to TRBJ2-7; perhaps D is TRBD1 or TRBD2 (5 bases each). Source: PBMCs, taken at surgery. This CDR3 reads CSARDHGTYYEQYF. The DNA of the CDR3 is TGCAGTGCTAGAGATCACGGGACCTACTACGAGCAGTACTTC.